The T cell receptor beta chain described here comes from a study of blood T cell repertoires in COVID-19. The table came from immunoSEQ multiplex PCR; TCRdb's copy has only in-frame clones and leaves some out. The sample lists 150,000 to 200,000 clones, more than 75% occurring once. With 5 bases removed from V and 1 base from J, the gap between germline ends came to 12 bases. CDR3 size: 15 residues. Per germline, CDR1 SGDLS and CDR2 YYNGEE. This receptor was obtained from a man in his forties with active or convalescent COVID-19. The material sequenced was peripheral blood. This chain connects TRBV9 to TRBJ2-2; unclear D gene. The CDR3 DNA reads TGTGCCAGCAGTCCGACAAGAATGAACACCGGGGAGCTGTTTTTT. It specifies CASSPTRMNTGELFF.